The 25 T cell receptor beta chains listed next were all sequenced from one sample in a study of tissue T cells after allogeneic stem cell transplantation. Sequencing used immunoSEQ multiplex PCR; TCRdb keeps in-frame clones, though not all of them. The table includes roughly 50,000 clones, about 73% detected once. The sequenced sample was sorted cells pooled from one or two spleens. These receptors were taken from a pool of C57BL/6 mice in good health.

For this clone: Mouse germline and gene names are used. The observed sequence ends 1 residue before the CDR3 terminus, with the missing tail filled in from the germline J gene. The chain recombines TRBV14 with TRBJ2-3; possible D gene TRBD1, 6 bases. V gave up 2 bases and J gave up 0 bases, with 10 bases separating them. Germline V gene data show CDR1 as SGHDT and CDR2 as FRDEAV. The CDR3 extends over 15 amino acids. The sequenced part of the CDR3 DNA is TGTGCCAGCAGTTTTGGCAGGGGTAGTGCAGAAACGCTGTAT. It encodes CASSFGRGSAETLY. The full CDR3 reads CASSFGRGSAETLYF. Full variable domain (rest looked up from reference TRBV14 and TRBJ2-3): EAGVTQSPRYAVLQEGQAVSFWCDPISGHDTLYWYQQPRDQGPQLLVYFRDEAVIDNSQLPSDRFSAVRPKGTNSTLKIQSAKQGDTATYLCASSFGRGSAETLYFGSGTRLTVL.

For this clone: Mouse names are used for the genes. With the read ending 1 residue before the CDR3 end, the germline J gene is used to fill in that end. V is TRBV3 and J is TRBJ2-1, with 11 bases that match TRBD2. The CDR3 has 15 residues. V dropped 5 bases and J dropped 2; count of bases not matched to a gene: 2. Per the germline V gene, CDR1 is SNHLY and CDR2 is FYNGKV (reference sequence). This chain's CDR3 is CASSVGLGDYAEQFF. CDR3 DNA, as far as it was read: TGTGCCAGCAGCGTGGGACTGGGGGACTATGCTGAGCAGTTC.

For this clone: Here the gene names and germline are mouse. The CDR3 is cut off 1 residue early in the read; its end comes from the germline J gene. The chain has TRBV1 and TRBJ2-4, with TRBD2 identical over 7 bases. From germline, CDR1 is NSQYPW and CDR2 LRSPGD (reference sequence). Trimming cost V 0 bases and J 1 base; bases outside gene matches: 4. The CDR3 contains 16 residues. CDR3 DNA, as far as it was read: TGCACCTGCAGTGCAGAGGGGGGGGGTCGTCAAAACACCTTGTAC. Protein sequence: CTCSAEGGGRQNTLY. Given in full, the CDR3 is CTCSAEGGGRQNTLYF. Supplemented by reference TRBV1 and TRBJ2-4, the full variable domain reads VTLLEQNPRWRLVPRGQAVNLRCILKNSQYPWMSWYQQDLQKQLQWLFTLRSPGDKEVKSLPGADYLATRVTDTELRLQVANMSQGRTLYCTCSAEGGGRQNTLYFGAGTRLSVL.

Regarding this clone: The gene names here belong to mouse. The read stops 1 residue short of the end of the CDR3; the missing end is completed from the germline J gene. The chain links TRBV26 to TRBJ1-4; D gene unclear. The CDR3 totals 14 residues. V was shortened by 4 bases and J by 0 bases, with 6 bases between the two germline ends. Germline CDR1 reads KGHPV; CDR2 reads FQNQEV (reference sequence). The CDR3 sequence: CASSPNLSNERLFF. The CDR3 bases that were read are TGTGCCAGCAGTCCAAATCTTTCCAACGAAAGATTATTT.

On this clone itself: The genes are named according to mouse. The read finishes 1 residue shy of the CDR3 end, and the germline J gene is used to complete it. The chain is built from TRBV15 and TRBJ2-4; D unclear. There are 13 residues in the CDR3. V gave up 3 bases and J gave up 1 base, with 5 bases separating them. The germline V gene has CDR1 SGHND and CDR2 FRSKSL. This chain's CDR3 is CASSFQGQNTLYF. The CDR3 DNA, read in part, is TGTGCCAGCAGTTTCCAGGGTCAAAACACCTTGTAC.

In regard to this clone: Germline and genes here are mouse. The CDR3 extends 1 residue past the end of the read, so its final part is completed from the germline J gene. The chain uses TRBV4 and TRBJ2-1; TRBD2 matches at 12 bases. The germline gives CDR1 LGHDT, CDR2 YNNKQL (reference sequence). With 4 bases clipped from V and 2 bases from J, the junction kept 0 bases outside the gene matches. The CDR3 is 15 amino acids. Here the CDR3 reads CASSWDWGDYAEQFF. The DNA read from the CDR3 is TGTGCCAGCAGCTGGGACTGGGGGGACTATGCTGAGCAGTTC.

This clone was detected only a few times. Gene names refer to mouse genes. The missing CDR3 end, 1 residue past where the read stops, is filled in from the germline J gene. The chain carries TRBV13-3 and TRBJ1-5; TRBD1 matches at 7 bases. J lost 1 base, V lost 4 bases, and 5 bases had no gene match. Germline V gene data show CDR1 as NNHDY and CDR2 as SYVADS. CDR3 length: 15 residues. The CDR3: CASSPQGRNNQAPLF. The part of the CDR3 DNA that was read is TGTGCCAGCAGTCCACAGGGGAGGAACAACCAGGCTCCGCTT. The whole variable domain, remainder taken from reference TRBV13-3 and TRBJ1-5, is EAAVTQSPRSKVAVTGGKVTLSCHQTNNHDYMYWYRQDTGHGLRLIHYSYVADSTEKGDIPDGYKASRPSQENFSLILELASLSQTAVYFCASSPQGRNNQAPLFGEGTRLSVL.

With regard to this clone: The genes are named according to mouse. The CDR3 end lies 1 residue beyond the end of the read and is filled in from the germline J gene. The rearrangement uses TRBV12-1 and TRBJ2-3; TRBD2 agrees at 12 bases. Per germline, CDR1 SGHSN and CDR2 HYEKVE. J lost 7 bases, V lost 2 bases, and 3 bases had no gene match. This CDR3 has 14 residues. CDR3 DNA, as far as it was read: TGTGCCAGCTCTCCGGGACTGGGGGGAAAAACGCTGTAT. Encoded protein: CASSPGLGGKTLY. The CDR3, in full, reads CASSPGLGGKTLYF. The entire variable domain, with the rest obtained from reference TRBV12-1 and TRBJ2-3, is as follows: DSGVVQSPRHIIKEKGGRSVLTCIPISGHSNVVWYQQTLGKELKFLIQHYEKVERDKGFLPSRFSVQQFDDYHSEMNMSALELEDSAMYFCASSPGLGGKTLYFGSGTRLTVL.

Details on this clone: The gene names here belong to mouse. The DNA ends 1 residue before the CDR3 does, and the rest of the CDR3 is filled in from the germline J gene. This rearrangement joins TRBV15 to TRBJ2-3, with 8 nucleotides matching TRBD1. This CDR3 is built from 15 residues. V lost 1 base, J lost 3 bases, and 3 bases stayed unmatched. CDR1 and CDR2 from the germline V gene are SGHND and FRSKSL. The CDR3 is CASSLGTGRAETLYF. The covered CDR3 bases are TGTGCCAGCAGTTTAGGGACAGGGCGAGCAGAAACGCTGTAT.

With regard to this clone: Gene names are mouse gene names. The read halts 1 residue ahead of the CDR3 end, with the missing end drawn from the germline J gene. The chain has TRBV5 and TRBJ2-5; TRBD1 agrees at 7 bases. V shed 4 bases, J shed 3 bases, and the junction held 4 bases outside the gene matches. This CDR3 comprises 14 residues. Germline V gives CDR1 LGHNA, CDR2 YNLKQL (reference sequence). CDR3 sequence reads: CASSRRDRQDTQYF. Partial CDR3 DNA: TGTGCCAGCAGCCGCCGGGACAGACAAGACACCCAGTAC.

Worth noting for this clone: Gene and germline names: mouse. The read comes to an end 1 residue before the CDR3 does, leaving the germline J gene to fill in the end. This chain links TRBV2 with TRBJ1-3; maybe TRBD1 (6 bases). Germline V CDR1 and CDR2: LGHNA, YSYQKL. Trimming left V 3 bases short and J 0 bases short, with 9 bases between. This CDR3 spans 15 amino acids. Incomplete CDR3 DNA: TGTGCCAGCAGCCATGGGACAAATTCTGGAAATACGCTCTAT. It yields the protein CASSHGTNSGNTLY. The full-length CDR3 reads as CASSHGTNSGNTLYF.

A word on this clone: Here the gene names and germline are mouse. The read stops 1 residue short of the end of the CDR3; the missing end is completed from the germline J gene. The J gene is TRBJ1-4, the V gene TRBV1, with unresolved D. In germline, CDR1 is NSQYPW, CDR2 LRSPGD (reference sequence). CDR3 length: 13 residues. V was trimmed by 0 bases and J by 5 bases, leaving 4 bases between them. This chain's CDR3 is CTCSADTNERLFF. The part of the CDR3 DNA that was read is TGCACCTGCAGTGCAGATACAAACGAAAGATTATTT.

Turning to this clone: Gene labels here are mouse ones. The read ends 1 residue before the CDR3 terminus; that terminus is restored from the germline J gene. This chain joins TRBV31 and TRBJ2-7, with a weak D call TRBD1 (6 bases). Germline lookup yields CDR1 GKSSPN and CDR2 SITVG. Trimming pared 4 bases from V and 2 bases from J, leaving 6 bases between. The CDR3 is made up of 11 amino acids. Partial CDR3 DNA: TGTGCCTGGACAGGGGCCTATGAACAGTAC. It is translated as CAWTGAYEQY. The entire CDR3 reads CAWTGAYEQYF. The full variable domain, in which reference TRBV31 and TRBJ2-7 provide the parts outside the CDR3, is AQTIHQWPVAEIKAVGSPLSLGCTIKGKSSPNLYWYWQATGGTLQQLFYSITVGQVESVVQLNLSASRPKDDQFILSTEKLLLSHSGFYLCAWTGAYEQYFGPGTRLTVL.

With regard to this clone: The gene names given are mouse names. From the germline J gene comes the end of the CDR3, since the read stops 1 residue before it. This rearrangement joins TRBV2 to TRBJ2-1; 9 positions match TRBD1. Germline trimming cut 2 bases from V and 3 bases from J; bases unmatched to any gene: 2. The CDR3 has 15 amino acids. Germline V lookup: CDR1 LGHNA, CDR2 YSYQKL. CDR3 amino acids: CASSQPGQGYAEQFF. Incomplete CDR3 DNA: TGTGCCAGCAGCCAACCGGGACAGGGCTATGCTGAGCAGTTC.

A note on this clone: Gene names follow the mouse nomenclature. The read ends 1 residue early relative to the CDR3; the germline J gene fills the gap. This chain uses TRBV15 with TRBJ2-5, with TRBD2 matching 8 bases. Germline CDR1 is SGHND and CDR2 is FRSKSL. J lost 3 bases, V lost 7 bases, and 3 bases had no gene match. The CDR3 covers 13 residues. The CDR3 bases that were read are TGTGCCAGCACCAGGACTGGGCAAGACACCCAGTAC. Translation: CASTRTGQDTQY. The full CDR3 reads CASTRTGQDTQYF.

Points on this clone: The germline and genes are mouse ones. The CDR3 extends 1 residue past the end of the read, so its final part is completed from the germline J gene. The V and J genes are TRBV2 and TRBJ2-5; 8 bases are shared with TRBD2. This CDR3 region has 14 residues. Trimming cost V 3 bases and J 6 bases; bases outside gene matches: 5. Looked up from germline, CDR1 is LGHNA and CDR2 is YSYQKL. The CDR3 protein is CASSQSGGADTQYF. The covered CDR3 bases are TGTGCCAGCAGCCAGTCCGGGGGGGCGGACACCCAGTAC.

As regards this clone: The genes and germline here are from mouse. Coverage ceases 1 residue before the CDR3 finishes, and the germline J gene fills in the end. V and J are TRBV26 and TRBJ1-1; D remains unclear. V was trimmed by 0 bases and J by 8 bases, leaving 1 base between them. Germline V CDR1 and CDR2: KGHPV, FQNQEV (reference sequence). The CDR3 length is 10 residues. Incomplete CDR3 DNA: TGTGCCAGCAGTCTGTCCGAAGTCTTC. This translates into CASSLSEVF. The whole CDR3 sequence is CASSLSEVFF.

This clone was observed a few times. Mouse gene names and germline throughout. From the germline J gene comes the end of the CDR3, since the read stops 1 residue before it. The chain links TRBV3 to TRBJ2-7; 11 bases match TRBD2. CDR1 is SNHLY and CDR2 is FYNGKV in the germline V gene (reference sequence). J was trimmed by 6 bases and V by 3 bases; bases with no gene match: 1. The CDR3 loop spans 13 amino acids. CDR3: CASSFDWGGEQYF. The CDR3 bases that were read are TGTGCCAGCAGCTTCGACTGGGGGGGTGAACAGTAC.

To note about this clone: Genes and germline are mouse. CDR3 protein: CASSFGTGGISNERLFF. The DNA read from the CDR3 is TGTGCCAGCAGCTTCGGGACAGGGGGGATTTCCAACGAAAGATTATTT. The V call is TRBV3, the J call TRBJ1-4, with TRBD1 identical over 11 bases. The read halts 1 residue ahead of the CDR3 end, with the missing end drawn from the germline J gene. Trimming removed 3 bases from V and 0 bases from J; junction bases left unmatched: 3. This CDR3 region has 17 residues. CDR1 SNHLY and CDR2 FYNGKV come from the germline V gene (reference sequence). Drawing the rest from reference TRBV3 and TRBJ1-4, the complete variable domain is GPKVLQIPSHQIIDMGQMVTLNCDPVSNHLYFYWYKQILGQQMEFLVNFYNGKVMEKSKLFKDQFSVERPDGSYFTLKIQPTALEDSAVYFCASSFGTGGISNERLFFGHGTKLSVL.

Remarks on this clone: Genes and germline are mouse. With the read ending 1 residue before the CDR3 end, the germline J gene is used to fill in that end. This chain connects TRBV5 to TRBJ2-7; the match to TRBD2 covers 8 bases. Germline CDR1 is LGHNA and CDR2 is YNLKQL (reference sequence). V was clipped by 4 bases and J by 0 bases; unmatched bases: 5. The CDR3 sequence is 15 residues long. The CDR3 loop reads CASSLHWGSSYEQYF. CDR3 bases read: TGTGCCAGCAGCCTCCACTGGGGGAGCTCCTATGAACAGTAC.

Comments on this clone: Germline and genes here are mouse. The CDR3 spells CASGPNWGVNQDTQYF. The sequenced part of the CDR3 DNA is TGTGCCAGCGGTCCAAACTGGGGGGTTAACCAAGACACCCAGTAC. The chain has TRBV13-2 and TRBJ2-5; the match to TRBD2 covers 9 bases. The read terminates 1 residue ahead of where the CDR3 ends, so the germline J gene completes it. The CDR3 has 16 residues. CDR1 and CDR2 from the germline V gene are NNHNN and SYGAGS (reference sequence). J gave up 0 bases and V 4 bases, and 6 bases lay outside the gene matches.

A remark on this clone: The listed genes are named as in mouse. The read finishes 1 residue shy of the CDR3 end, and the germline J gene is used to complete it. The chain is built from TRBV16 and TRBJ2-1, with 9 positions matching TRBD2. After removal of 1 base from V and 7 bases from J, the junction contained 5 bases not matched to a gene. Germline lookup yields CDR1 SGHSA and CDR2 FRNQAP. CDR3 size: 15 residues. The CDR3: CASSLVGGARAEQFF. CDR3 bases read: TGTGCAAGCAGCTTAGTTGGGGGGGCGCGGGCTGAGCAGTTC.

As concerns this clone: All gene names here are mouse names. The missing CDR3 end, 1 residue past where the read stops, is filled in from the germline J gene. At the DNA level, this CDR3 is encoded by other sequences in the same sample as well. The rearrangement links TRBV31 to TRBJ2-7; 8 nucleotides line up with TRBD1. The CDR3 has 12 amino acids. Germline V gene data show CDR1 as GKSSPN and CDR2 as SITVG. The V and J ends lost 3 bases and 4 bases, in that order; junction bases with no gene match: 2. The CDR3 here is CAWSRTGYEQYF. The DNA read from the CDR3 is TGTGCCTGGAGCAGGACAGGGTATGAACAGTAC.

Comments on this clone: Mouse gene names apply. The sequenced fragment ends 1 residue before the CDR3 boundary, so the rest is inferred from the germline J gene. Other DNA sequences in the sample encode the same CDR3. J is TRBJ2-5 and V is TRBV5; 7 positions match TRBD1. With V trimmed by 4 bases and J by 5 bases, 3 bases remained unmatched. The germline V gene encodes CDR1 LGHNA and CDR2 YNLKQL (reference sequence). The CDR3 contains 13 residues. The CDR3 loop reads CASSPRDRDTQYF. The CDR3 DNA, read in part, is TGTGCCAGCAGCCCCCGGGACAGAGACACCCAGTAC.

This clone was detected a few times. The listed genes are named as in mouse. The sequence runs out 1 residue before the end of the CDR3; the remainder is reconstructed from the germline J gene. The chain employs TRBV13-2 and TRBJ2-1; 8 nucleotides match TRBD2. There are 15 residues in the CDR3. Per germline, CDR1 NNHNN and CDR2 SYGAGS (reference sequence). V trimming: 0 bases; J trimming: 1 base; junction bases outside the gene matches: 0. This CDR3 is CASGDDWGNYAEQFF. CDR3 DNA (partial): TGTGCCAGCGGTGATGACTGGGGGAACTATGCTGAGCAGTTC.